Listed below are T cell receptor beta chains from one sample, sequenced in a study of blood T cell repertoires in COVID-19. TCRdb keeps only in-frame clones here, not all; method: immunoSEQ multiplex PCR. The repertoire holds about 150,000 clones, with 80% to 90% as singletons. The sample was peripheral blood. Receptors were obtained from a woman aged 55-75 years with COVID-19, enrolled during active disease. The CDR3 runs from the conserved cysteine through the conserved F or W. D genes are given only for firm matches. Only part of the rows carry a size: once, few, many, or a class if the clone is expanded.

TRBV19	.	TRBJ1-1	TRBD1	CASSNRRFGAGGGTEAFF	TGTGCCAGTAGTAACCGCCGATTTGGGGCAGGGGGAGGCACTGAAGCTTTCTTT
TRBV18	.	TRBJ1-1	.	CASSPPDGKMNTEAFF	TGTGCCAGCTCACCACCTGACGGGAAAATGAACACTGAAGCTTTCTTT
TRBV5-1	.	TRBJ2-5	.	CASSLTGMYQETQYF	TGCGCCAGCAGCTTGACAGGGATGTACCAAGAGACCCAGTACTTC
TRBV28	once	TRBJ1-6	.	CASGAGGGASPLHF	TGTGCCAGCGGGGCCGGGGGGGGCGCTTCACCCCTCCACTTT
TRBV5-1	.	TRBJ2-1	.	CASSLAIETYNEQFF	TGCGCCAGCAGCTTGGCTATTGAGACCTACAATGAGCAGTTCTTC
TRBV20-1	.	TRBJ2-1	.	CSVRSYNEQFF	TGCAGTGTCCGCTCCTACAATGAGCAGTTCTTC
TRBV10-3	.	TRBJ1-1	.	CAISVAGGTEAFF	TGTGCCATCAGTGTGGCGGGTGGGACTGAAGCTTTCTTT
TRBV29-1	.	TRBJ2-7	TRBD1	CSVGRQGGHEQYF	TGCAGCGTTGGCAGACAGGGGGGCCACGAGCAGTACTTC
TRBV29-1	.	TRBJ1-1	.	CSVEKQATAFF	TGCAGCGTTGAAAAACAGGCGACCGCTTTCTTT
TRBV7-3	.	TRBJ1-5	.	CASSPSGGGNQPQHF	TGTGCCAGCAGCCCGAGCGGGGGCGGCAATCAGCCCCAGCATTTT
TRBV5-4	.	TRBJ1-4	TRBD1	CASSIDRVEKLFF	TGTGCCAGCAGCATTGACAGGGTTGAAAAACTGTTTTTT
TRBV5-1	.	TRBJ1-3	.	CASSLGQGTFSGNTIYF	TGCGCCAGCAGCTTGGGGCAGGGGACCTTCTCTGGAAACACCATATATTTT
TRBV6-5	.	TRBJ2-3	TRBD2	CASIGRLARDTQYF	TGTGCCAGCATAGGAAGACTAGCAAGAGATACGCAGTATTTT
TRBV28	.	TRBJ2-3	.	CASSLISGHSTDTQYF	TGTGCCAGCAGTTTAATAAGTGGCCATAGCACAGATACGCAGTATTTT
TRBV6-1	.	TRBJ1-3	TRBD1	CASSELTGAGNTIYF	TGTGCCAGCAGTGAATTGACAGGGGCTGGAAACACCATATATTTT
TRBV25-1	.	TRBJ2-3	.	CASTSGSLRTDTQYF	TGTGCCAGCACTTCAGGGTCTCTTCGGACAGATACGCAGTATTTT
TRBV7-3	.	TRBJ1-2	TRBD1	CASSLGQDLFLYGYTF	TGTGCCAGCAGCTTGGGACAGGATCTCTTTCTCTATGGCTACACCTTC
TRBV14	.	TRBJ1-6	.	CASSQVGAYNSPLHF	TGTGCCAGCAGCCAAGTGGGCGCGTATAATTCACCCCTCCACTTT
TRBV14	.	TRBJ1-2	.	CASSQGQGTKKANYGYTF	TGTGCCAGCAGCCAAGGGCAGGGAACCAAGAAGGCTAACTATGGCTACACCTTC
TRBV5-6	few	TRBJ1-5	.	CASSLARGGAEYQPQHF	TGTGCCAGCAGCTTGGCCAGAGGAGGGGCAGAGTATCAGCCCCAGCATTTT
TRBV20-1	.	TRBJ1-2	.	CSAREINGYTF	TGCAGTGCTAGAGAAATCAATGGCTACACCTTC
TRBV14	once	TRBJ1-6	.	CASSQDSLLSPLHF	TGTGCCAGCAGCCAGGACTCACTGCTTTCACCCCTCCACTTT
TRBV2	.	TRBJ2-3	TRBD1	CASTVTGQVSSTQYF	TGTGCCAGCACCGTTACGGGACAGGTCTCATCGACGCAGTATTTT
TRBV18	.	TRBJ2-5	TRBD1	CASSPGTGSRKTQYF	TGTGCCAGCTCACCTGGGACAGGGTCACGGAAGACCCAGTACTTC
TRBV7-9	.	TRBJ2-1	TRBD2	CASSLGGLAGKEQFF	TGTGCCAGCAGCTTAGGCGGACTAGCGGGAAAGGAGCAGTTCTTC
TRBV19	once	TRBJ2-6	TRBD2	CASSNGDYSGANVLTF	TGTGCCAGTAGTAACGGGGACTACTCTGGGGCCAACGTCCTGACTTTC
TRBV21-1	.	TRBJ2-1	.	CASSSVPSCIEQFF	TGTGCCAGCAGCTCAGTGCCTAGCTGCATTGAGCAGTTCTTC
TRBV27	.	TRBJ2-1	.	CASRISGYYNEQFF	TGTGCCAGCAGGATTAGCGGCTACTACAATGAGCAGTTCTTC
TRBV7-3	once	TRBJ2-2	TRBD2	CASSLAGVGGELFF	TGTGCCAGCAGCTTAGCGGGGGTCGGCGGGGAGCTGTTTTTT
TRBV18	.	TRBJ2-5	.	CASSPPTAIETQYF	TGTGCCAGCTCACCACCGACTGCTATCGAGACCCAGTACTTC
TRBV3-1/TRBV3-2	.	TRBJ1-2	.	CASSPLGEYYGYTF	TGTGCCAGCAGCCCCCTAGGAGAGTACTATGGCTACACCTTC
TRBV19	.	TRBJ1-6	TRBD1	CASSHRDRDNSPLHF	TGTGCCAGTAGTCACCGGGACAGGGATAATTCACCCCTCCACTTT
TRBV3-1/TRBV3-2	.	TRBJ2-3	.	CASSQFSEPSDTQYF	TGTGCCAGCAGCCAATTTAGCGAGCCTTCAGATACGCAGTATTTT
TRBV7-8	.	TRBJ2-1	TRBD2	CAGKTGRGSDEQFF	TGTGCCGGAAAGACCGGGAGGGGGAGCGATGAGCAGTTCTTC
TRBV29-1	.	TRBJ2-1	TRBD1	CSVEWTGLGEQFF	TGCAGCGTTGAGTGGACAGGGTTGGGTGAGCAGTTCTTC
TRBV5-6	.	TRBJ2-3	.	CASSPTGFDTQYF	TGTGCCAGCAGCCCGACAGGTTTCGATACGCAGTATTTT
TRBV9	.	TRBJ2-1	TRBD2	CASSVVAGGYNEQFF	TGTGCCAGCAGCGTAGTTGCGGGAGGCTACAATGAGCAGTTCTTC
TRBV6-5	once	TRBJ2-1	.	CASRVHNEQFF	TGTGCCAGCCGGGTCCACAATGAGCAGTTCTTC
TRBV4-2	.	TRBJ1-2	.	CASSQEISYGYTF	TGTGCCAGCAGCCAAGAAATCTCCTATGGCTACACCTTC
TRBV7-9	.	TRBJ1-4	.	CASSRGGATNEKLFF	TGTGCCAGCAGCCGCGGAGGGGCTACTAATGAAAAACTGTTTTTT
TRBV9	.	TRBJ1-6	.	CASSVRPEGGSPLHF	TGTGCCAGCAGCGTTAGACCCGAAGGAGGTTCACCCCTCCACTTT
TRBV6-2/TRBV6-3	few	TRBJ1-1	.	CASSDSRTEAFF	TGTGCCAGCAGCGACAGTAGGACTGAAGCTTTCTTT
TRBV7-9	once	TRBJ1-1	.	CASSPEGLITEAFF	TGTGCCAGCAGCCCCGAGGGTCTGATCACTGAAGCTTTCTTT
TRBV10-3	.	TRBJ2-7	TRBD1	CAISWTGYEQYF	TGTGCCATCAGTTGGACAGGGTACGAGCAGTACTTC
TRBV3-1/TRBV3-2	.	TRBJ1-6	.	CASSQNRANSPLHF	TGTGCCAGCAGCCAAAACAGGGCCAATTCACCCCTCCACTTT
TRBV5-1	.	TRBJ1-2	.	CASSLVAGADGYTF	TGCGCCAGCAGCTTGGTGGCAGGGGCGGACGGCTACACCTTC
TRBV3-1/TRBV3-2	.	TRBJ1-1	TRBD1	CASSQYRGRFTEAFF	TGTGCCAGCAGCCAATACAGGGGGCGGTTTACTGAAGCTTTCTTT
TRBV19	.	TRBJ1-2	TRBD1	CASRTGGASILPGYTF	TGTGCCAGTAGAACAGGGGGCGCTTCTATCTTACCTGGCTACACCTTC
TRBV6-6	.	TRBJ1-1	TRBD1	CASSPRQGGTEAFF	TGTGCCAGCAGCCCTAGACAGGGTGGCACTGAAGCTTTCTTT
TRBV19	.	TRBJ2-5	.	CATRPGPSGEETQYF	TGTGCCACCCGCCCCGGCCCATCGGGAGAAGAGACCCAGTACTTC
TRBV6-6	.	TRBJ2-3	TRBD2	CASSMTSGSIDTQYF	TGTGCCAGCAGTATGACTAGCGGGAGTATAGATACGCAGTATTTT
TRBV11-3	.	TRBJ2-7	TRBD2	CASSPGTSGLHEQYF	TGTGCCAGCAGCCCCGGGACTAGCGGGTTACACGAGCAGTACTTC
TRBV11-2	.	TRBJ2-4	.	CASSHRDGGLAKNIQYF	TGTGCCAGCAGCCACCGGGACGGGGGTTTAGCCAAAAACATTCAGTACTTC
TRBV29-1	.	TRBJ2-3	.	CSVGILEGAGDTQYF	TGCAGCGTTGGTATCTTAGAGGGGGCGGGGGATACGCAGTATTTT
TRBV5-1	once	TRBJ1-5	TRBD1	CASSTTGGVQPQHF	TGCGCCAGCAGCACGACAGGGGGGGTTCAGCCCCAGCATTTT
TRBV9	.	TRBJ1-2	TRBD1	CASSVGDRAYGYTF	TGTGCCAGCAGCGTAGGGGACAGGGCCTATGGCTACACCTTC
TRBV7-9	.	TRBJ1-5	TRBD1	CASSPTGSNQPQHF	TGTGCCAGCAGCCCGACAGGGTCCAATCAGCCCCAGCATTTT